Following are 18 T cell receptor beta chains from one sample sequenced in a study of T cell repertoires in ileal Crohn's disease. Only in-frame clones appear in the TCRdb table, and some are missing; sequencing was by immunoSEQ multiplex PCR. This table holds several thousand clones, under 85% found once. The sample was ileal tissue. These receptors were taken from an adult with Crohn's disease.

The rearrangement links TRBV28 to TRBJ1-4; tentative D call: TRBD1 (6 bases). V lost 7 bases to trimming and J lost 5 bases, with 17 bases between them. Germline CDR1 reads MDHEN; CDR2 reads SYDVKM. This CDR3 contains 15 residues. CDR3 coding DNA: TGTGCCAGCAACTACGTCAGGGGCGGAAATGAAAAACTGTTTTTT. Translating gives CASNYVRGGNEKLFF.

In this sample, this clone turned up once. CDR3 sequence (DNA): TGTGCCTGGAGTCCGGGACTAGCGGGAGGGCCTGGCGAGACCCAGTACTTC. As protein: CAWSPGLAGGPGETQYF. The chain recombines TRBV30 with TRBJ2-5; 16 positions match TRBD2. CDR1 is GTSNPN, CDR2 SVGIG, per germline (reference sequence). This CDR3 comprises 17 residues. J gave up 5 bases and V 2 bases, and 8 bases lay outside the gene matches.

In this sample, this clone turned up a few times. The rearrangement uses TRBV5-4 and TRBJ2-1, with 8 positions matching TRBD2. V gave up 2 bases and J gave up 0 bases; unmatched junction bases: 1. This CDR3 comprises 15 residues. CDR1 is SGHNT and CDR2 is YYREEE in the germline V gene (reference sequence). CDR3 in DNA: TGTGCCAGCAGCTTAGCGGGAGCCTCCTACAATGAGCAGTTCTTC. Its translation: CASSLAGASYNEQFF.

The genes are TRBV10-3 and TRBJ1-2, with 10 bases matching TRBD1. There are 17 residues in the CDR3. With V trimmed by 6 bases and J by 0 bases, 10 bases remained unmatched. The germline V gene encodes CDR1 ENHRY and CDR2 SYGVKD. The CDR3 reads CAIRGDRGQLTNYGYTF. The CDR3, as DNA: TGTGCCATCAGAGGGGACAGGGGACAACTCACTAACTATGGCTACACCTTC.

The CDR3 DNA reads as TGTGCCAGCAGTTTTTTGTCGTCCTACGAGCAGTACTTC. It encodes CASSFLSSYEQYF. The chain employs TRBV27 and TRBJ2-7; D is ambiguous. V was shortened by 3 bases and J by 1 base, with 7 bases between the two germline ends. CDR3 length equals 13 residues. Looked up from germline, CDR1 is MNHEY and CDR2 is SMNVEV (reference sequence).

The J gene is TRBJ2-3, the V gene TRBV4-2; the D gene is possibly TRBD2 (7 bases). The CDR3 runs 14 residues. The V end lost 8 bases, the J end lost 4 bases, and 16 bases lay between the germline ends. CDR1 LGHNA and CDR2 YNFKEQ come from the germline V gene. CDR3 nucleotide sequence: TGTGCCAGCGGGGGAGGGGGGCGGTCAGATACGCAGTATTTT. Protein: CASGGGGRSDTQYF.

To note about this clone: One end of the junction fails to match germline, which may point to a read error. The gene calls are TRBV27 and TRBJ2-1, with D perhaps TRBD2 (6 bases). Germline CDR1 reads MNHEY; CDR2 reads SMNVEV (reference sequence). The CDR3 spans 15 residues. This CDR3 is CASRSGSAHYTEQFF. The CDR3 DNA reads TGTGCCAGCAGATCCGGGAGCGCCCATTACACTGAGCAGTTCTTC.

The CDR3 is CASSQGPRSGATDTQYF. As DNA, the CDR3 is TGCGCCAGCAGCCAAGGGCCCCGCAGCGGGGCCACAGATACGCAGTATTTT. The chain is built from TRBV4-1 and TRBJ2-3; TRBD2 agrees at 7 bases. Trimming took 1 base from V and 2 from J; bases not matched to a gene: 9. The CDR3 is 17 amino acids. The germline V gene has CDR1 MGHRA and CDR2 YSYEKL.

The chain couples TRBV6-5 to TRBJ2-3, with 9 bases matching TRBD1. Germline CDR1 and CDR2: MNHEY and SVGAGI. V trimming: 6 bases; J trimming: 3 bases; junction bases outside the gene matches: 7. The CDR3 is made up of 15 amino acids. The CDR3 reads CASSSSTGGTDTQYF. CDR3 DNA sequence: TGTGCCAGCAGCTCTTCGACAGGGGGAACAGATACGCAGTATTTT.

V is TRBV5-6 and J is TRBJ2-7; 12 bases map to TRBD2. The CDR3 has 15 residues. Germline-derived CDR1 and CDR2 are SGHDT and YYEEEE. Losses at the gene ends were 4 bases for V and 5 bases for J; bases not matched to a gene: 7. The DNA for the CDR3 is TGTGCCAGCAGCCAGACTAGCGGGAGAAACAACGAGCAGTACTTC. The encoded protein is CASSQTSGRNNEQYF.

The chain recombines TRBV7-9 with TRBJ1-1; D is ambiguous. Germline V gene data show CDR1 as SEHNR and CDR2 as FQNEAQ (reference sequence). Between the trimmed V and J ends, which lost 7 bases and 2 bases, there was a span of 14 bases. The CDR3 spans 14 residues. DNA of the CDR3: TGTGCCAGCACCAACGGGGAGGGCAACACTGAAGCTTTCTTT. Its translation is CASTNGEGNTEAFF.

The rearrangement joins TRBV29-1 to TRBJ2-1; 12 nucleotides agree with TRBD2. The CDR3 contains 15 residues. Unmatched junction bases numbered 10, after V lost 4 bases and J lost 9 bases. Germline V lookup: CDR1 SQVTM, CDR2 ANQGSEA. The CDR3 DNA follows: TGCAGCGTTGGGGGGACTAGCGGGCGACTGGGTGAGCAGTTCTTC. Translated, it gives CSVGGTSGRLGEQFF.

The CDR3 nucleotides read TGTGCCAGCAGCTTGCTTTCGGGGACGAACACCGGGGAGCTGTTTTTT. As protein: CASSLLSGTNTGELFF. This chain uses TRBV5-6 with TRBJ2-2; D is perhaps TRBD2 (5 bases). Germline-derived CDR1 and CDR2 are SGHDT and YYEEEE. Trimming left V 1 base short and J 0 bases short, with 10 bases between. The CDR3 is made up of 16 amino acids.

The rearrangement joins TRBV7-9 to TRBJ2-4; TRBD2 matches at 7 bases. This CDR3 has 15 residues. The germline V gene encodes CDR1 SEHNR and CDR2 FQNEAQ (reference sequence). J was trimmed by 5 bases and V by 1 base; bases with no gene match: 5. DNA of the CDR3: TGTGCCAGCAGCTTAGGGGACTATACACAAAACATTCAGTACTTC. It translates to CASSLGDYTQNIQYF. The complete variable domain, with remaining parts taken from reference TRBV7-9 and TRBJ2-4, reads DTGVSQNPRHKITKRGQNVTFRCDPISEHNRLYWYRQTLGQGPEFLTYFQNEAQLEKSRLLSDRFSAERPKGSFSTLEIQRTEQGDSAMYLCASSLGDYTQNIQYFGAGTRLSVL.

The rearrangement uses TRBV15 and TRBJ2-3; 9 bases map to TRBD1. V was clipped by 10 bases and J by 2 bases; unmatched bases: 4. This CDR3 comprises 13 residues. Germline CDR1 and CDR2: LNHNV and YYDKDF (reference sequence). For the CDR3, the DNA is TGTGCCATCAGGGACAGGGTCACAGATACGCAGTATTTT. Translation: CAIRDRVTDTQYF.

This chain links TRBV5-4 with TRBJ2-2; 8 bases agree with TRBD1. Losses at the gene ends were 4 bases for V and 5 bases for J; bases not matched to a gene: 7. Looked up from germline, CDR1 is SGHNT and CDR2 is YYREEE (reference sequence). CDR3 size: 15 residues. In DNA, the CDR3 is TGTGCCAGCAGCCCAACAGGGGGATGGACCGGGGAGCTGTTTTTT. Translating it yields CASSPTGGWTGELFF.

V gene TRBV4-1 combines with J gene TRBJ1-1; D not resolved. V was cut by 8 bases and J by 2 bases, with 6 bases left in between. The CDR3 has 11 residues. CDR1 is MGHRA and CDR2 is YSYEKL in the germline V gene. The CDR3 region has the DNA TGCGCCAGCGGGAGAAACACTGAAGCTTTCTTT. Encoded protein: CASGRNTEAFF.

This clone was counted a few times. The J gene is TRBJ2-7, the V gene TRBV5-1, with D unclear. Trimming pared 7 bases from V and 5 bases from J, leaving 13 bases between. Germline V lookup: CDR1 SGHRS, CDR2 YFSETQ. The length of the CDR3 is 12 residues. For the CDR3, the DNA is TGCGCCAGCCGAAGAGAGTCCCACGAGCAGTACTTC. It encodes CASRRESHEQYF.